The clone carrying this TCR beta chain has a handful of counts. Its target is not known. The sample originates from a study of blood T cells in healthy people across ages. Study results and limitations: Donor CMV status was unknown, possibly confounding expanded clonotype changes. Diversity of TCR beta per million T cells declined in a roughly linear way with age.

Together with a sample-barcoded 5' primer, a J-beta primer mix was included in a second PCR lasting roughly 6 to 12 cycles. MiXCR was run by TCRdb on the 5' RACE reads, yielding one entry per CDR3 protein. The repertoire holds approximately 290,000 distinct CDR3 sequences, with 25% to 30% as singletons. The CDR3 sequence is 14 residues long. The V gene's germline CDR1 is MDHEN and CDR2 SYDVKM. V and J are TRBV28 and TRBJ2-5; TRBD1 aligns across 9 bases. With the DNA end fitting TRBJ2-7 better, the J assignment may be wrong. The clonotype originates from a woman in her sixties or seventies in good health. The material sequenced was blood. The CDR3 region is CASSPLTGGYEQYF. The CDR3 DNA sequence: TGTGCCAGCAGTCCCCTGACAGGGGGGTACGAGCAGTACTTC.